This T cell receptor (beta chain) comes out of a study of T cell responses to AZD1222 COVID-19 vaccine. The study, taken as a whole, reports: All repertoire sampling was performed exclusively after the peak T cell response. Distributed over spike, vaccine-associated CD4 TCRs predominated at 160-218 and 743-854. The donor group comprised mostly white British people and more females; the analysis possibly underestimated clonal diversity. Targeting of unmutated variant regions was reportedly seen in nearly half of spike-specific TCRs.

The method was immunoSEQ multiplex PCR; TCRdb's version includes in-frame clones alone and lacks a portion of them. The sample consists of about 160,000 clones, about 90% of them appearing once. The V and J ends lost 3 bases and 1 base, in that order; junction bases with no gene match: 5. CDR1 and CDR2 from the germline V gene are SGHAT and FQNNGV. This CDR3 has 15 residues. Concerning this clone itself: Its specificity is unknown.

The source is an adult in good health. The sequencing here drew on peripheral blood, taken on day 0 of MenACWY control vaccination. V is TRBV11-2 and J is TRBJ2-7, with TRBD2 matching 8 bases. The CDR3 sequence is CASSFSTSGSYEQYF. In DNA form, the CDR3 reads TGTGCCAGCAGCTTTTCTACTAGCGGTTCCTACGAGCAGTACTTC.